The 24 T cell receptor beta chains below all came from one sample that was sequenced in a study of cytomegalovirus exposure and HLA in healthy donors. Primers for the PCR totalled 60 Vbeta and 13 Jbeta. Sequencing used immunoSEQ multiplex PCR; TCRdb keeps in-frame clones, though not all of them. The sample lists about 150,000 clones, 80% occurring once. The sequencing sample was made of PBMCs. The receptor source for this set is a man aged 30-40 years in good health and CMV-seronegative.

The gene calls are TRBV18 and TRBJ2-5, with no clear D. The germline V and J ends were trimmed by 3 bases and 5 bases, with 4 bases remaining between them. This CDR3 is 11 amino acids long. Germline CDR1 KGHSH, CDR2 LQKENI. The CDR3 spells CASSPQETQYF. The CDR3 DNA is TGTGCCAGCTCACCCCAGGAGACCCAGTACTTC.

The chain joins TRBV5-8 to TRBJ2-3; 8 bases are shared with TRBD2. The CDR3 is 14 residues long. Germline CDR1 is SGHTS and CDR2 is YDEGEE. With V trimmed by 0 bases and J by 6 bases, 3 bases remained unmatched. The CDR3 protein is CASSLATSEDTQYF. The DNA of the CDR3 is TGTGCCAGCAGCTTGGCGACTAGCGAGGATACGCAGTATTTT.

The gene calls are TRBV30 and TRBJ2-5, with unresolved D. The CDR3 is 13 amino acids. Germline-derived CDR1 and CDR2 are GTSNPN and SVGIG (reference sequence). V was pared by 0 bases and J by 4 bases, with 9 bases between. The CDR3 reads CAWSVRFRETQYF. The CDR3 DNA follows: TGTGCCTGGAGTGTACGGTTTAGAGAGACCCAGTACTTC.

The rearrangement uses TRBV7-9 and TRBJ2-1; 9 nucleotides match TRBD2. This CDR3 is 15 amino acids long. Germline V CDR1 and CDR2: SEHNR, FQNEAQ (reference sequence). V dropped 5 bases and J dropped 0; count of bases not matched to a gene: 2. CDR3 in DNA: TGTGCCAGCAGCCTTAGCGGGAGCTCCTACAATGAGCAGTTCTTC. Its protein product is CASSLSGSSYNEQFF.

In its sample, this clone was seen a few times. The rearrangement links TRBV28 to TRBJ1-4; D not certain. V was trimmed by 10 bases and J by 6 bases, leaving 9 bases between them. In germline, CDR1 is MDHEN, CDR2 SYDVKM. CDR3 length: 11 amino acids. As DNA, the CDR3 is TGTGCCACCCTCTTTTATGAAAAACTGTTTTTT. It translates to CATLFYEKLFF. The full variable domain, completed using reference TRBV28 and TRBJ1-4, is DVKVTQSSRYLVKRTGEKVFLECVQDMDHENMFWYRQDPGLGLRLIYFSYDVKMKEKGDIPEGYSVSREKKERFSLILESASTNQTSMYLCATLFYEKLFFGSGTQLSVL.

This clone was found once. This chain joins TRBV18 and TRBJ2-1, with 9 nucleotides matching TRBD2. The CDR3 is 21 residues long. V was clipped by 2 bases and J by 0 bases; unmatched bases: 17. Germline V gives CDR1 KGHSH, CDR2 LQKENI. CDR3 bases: TGTGCCAGCTCACCATACGAGGCCTTGAGCGGGAGGCCCCCCTCCTACAATGAGCAGTTCTTC. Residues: CASSPYEALSGRPPSYNEQFF.

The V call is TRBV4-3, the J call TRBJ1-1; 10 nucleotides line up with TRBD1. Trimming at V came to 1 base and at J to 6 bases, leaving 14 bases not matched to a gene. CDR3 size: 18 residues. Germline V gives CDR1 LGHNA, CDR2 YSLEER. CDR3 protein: CASSQVGTRDRGSAEAFF. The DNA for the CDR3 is TGCGCCAGCAGCCAAGTAGGCACCCGGGACAGGGGTTCCGCTGAAGCTTTCTTT.

As DNA, the CDR3 is TGTGCCTGGAGTGGGGGGCGATCGAACACCGGGGAGCTGTTTTTT. Protein sequence: CAWSGGRSNTGELFF. This chain connects TRBV30 to TRBJ2-2; D is possibly TRBD1 (6 bases). V lost 1 base to trimming and J lost 0 bases, with 9 bases between them. Germline V gene sequence: CDR1 GTSNPN, CDR2 SVGIG (reference sequence). The CDR3 contains 15 residues.

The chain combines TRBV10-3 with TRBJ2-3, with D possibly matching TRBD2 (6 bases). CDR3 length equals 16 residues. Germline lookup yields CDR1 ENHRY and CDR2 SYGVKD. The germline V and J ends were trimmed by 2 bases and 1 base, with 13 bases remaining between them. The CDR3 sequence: CAISEATSPGTDTQYF. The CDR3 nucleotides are TGTGCCATCAGTGAGGCAACTAGCCCGGGCACAGATACGCAGTATTTT.

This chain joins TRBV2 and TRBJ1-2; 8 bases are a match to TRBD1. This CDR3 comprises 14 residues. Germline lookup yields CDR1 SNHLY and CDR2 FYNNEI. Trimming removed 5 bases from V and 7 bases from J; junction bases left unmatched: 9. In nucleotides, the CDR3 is TGTGCCAGCAGTTTCAGGGGGCCATCGAGTGGCTACACCTTC. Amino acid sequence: CASSFRGPSSGYTF. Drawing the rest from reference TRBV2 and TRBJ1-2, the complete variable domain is EPEVTQTPSHQVTQMGQEVILRCVPISNHLYFYWYRQILGQKVEFLVSFYNNEISEKSEIFDDQFSVERPDGSNFTLKIRSTKLEDSAMYFCASSFRGPSSGYTFGSGTRLTVV.

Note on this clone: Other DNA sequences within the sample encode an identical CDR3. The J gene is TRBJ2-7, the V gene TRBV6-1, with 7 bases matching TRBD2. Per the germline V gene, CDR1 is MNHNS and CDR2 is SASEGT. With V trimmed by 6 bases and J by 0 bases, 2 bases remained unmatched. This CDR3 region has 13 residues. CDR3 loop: CASRAGLSYEQYF. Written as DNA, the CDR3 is TGTGCCAGCAGAGCGGGGCTCTCCTACGAGCAGTACTTC.

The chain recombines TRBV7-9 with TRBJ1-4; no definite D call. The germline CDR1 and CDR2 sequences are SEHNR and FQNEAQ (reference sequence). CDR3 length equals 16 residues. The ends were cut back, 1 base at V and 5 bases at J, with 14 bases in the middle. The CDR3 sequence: CASSLDEEASNEKLFF. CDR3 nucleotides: TGTGCCAGCAGCTTAGATGAGGAGGCCTCGAATGAAAAACTGTTTTTT.

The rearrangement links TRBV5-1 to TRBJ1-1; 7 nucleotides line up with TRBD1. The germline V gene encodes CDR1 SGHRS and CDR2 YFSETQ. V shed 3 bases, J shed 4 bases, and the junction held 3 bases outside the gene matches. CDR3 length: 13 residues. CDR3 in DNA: TGCGCCAGCAGCTCGACAGGGCCCACTGAAGCTTTCTTT. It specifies CASSSTGPTEAFF.

CDR3 region: CASSADRGNTIYF. The CDR3 DNA reads as TGCGCCAGCAGCGCCGACAGGGGAAACACCATATATTTT. The chain carries TRBV5-1 and TRBJ1-3; tentative D call: TRBD1 (6 bases). The CDR3 is 13 amino acids. The V gene lost 4 bases and the J gene lost 4 bases, with 9 bases spanning the gap. CDR1 is SGHRS, CDR2 YFSETQ, per germline.

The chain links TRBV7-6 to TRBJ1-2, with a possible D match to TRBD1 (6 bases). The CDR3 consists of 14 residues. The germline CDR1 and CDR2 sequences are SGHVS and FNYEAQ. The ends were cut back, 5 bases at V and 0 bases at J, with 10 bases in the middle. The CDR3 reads CASSLDSSNYGYTF. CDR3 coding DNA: TGTGCCAGCAGCCTGGACAGTTCTAACTATGGCTACACCTTC.

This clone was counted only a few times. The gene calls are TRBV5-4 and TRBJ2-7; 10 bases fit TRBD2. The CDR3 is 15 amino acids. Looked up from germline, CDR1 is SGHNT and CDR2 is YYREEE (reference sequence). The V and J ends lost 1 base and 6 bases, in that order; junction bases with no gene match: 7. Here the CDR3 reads CASSLPSGRATEQYF. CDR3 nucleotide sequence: TGTGCCAGCAGCTTGCCAAGCGGGAGGGCCACCGAGCAGTACTTC.

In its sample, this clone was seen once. This CDR3 reads CAISADRMAGNTIYF. In DNA form, the CDR3 reads TGTGCCATCAGTGCCGACAGGATGGCTGGAAACACCATATATTTT. V gene TRBV10-3 combines with J gene TRBJ1-3, with D tentatively TRBD1 (6 bases). Trimming shortened V by 4 bases and J by 2 bases, and 12 bases separated the two germline ends. Germline CDR1 and CDR2: ENHRY and SYGVKD. The CDR3 runs to 15 residues.

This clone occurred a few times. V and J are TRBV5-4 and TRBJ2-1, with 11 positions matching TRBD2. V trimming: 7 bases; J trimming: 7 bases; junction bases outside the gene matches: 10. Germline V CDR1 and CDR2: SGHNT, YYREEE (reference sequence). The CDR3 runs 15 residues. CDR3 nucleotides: TGTGCCAGCCGGGATAGCGGGAGGGGTCGGAATGAGCAGTTCTTC. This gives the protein CASRDSGRGRNEQFF. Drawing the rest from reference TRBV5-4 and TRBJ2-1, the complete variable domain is ETGVTQSPTHLIKTRGQQVTLRCSSQSGHNTVSWYQQALGQGPQFIFQYYREEENGRGNFPPRFSGLQFPNYSSELNVNALELDDSALYLCASRDSGRGRNEQFFGPGTRLTVL.

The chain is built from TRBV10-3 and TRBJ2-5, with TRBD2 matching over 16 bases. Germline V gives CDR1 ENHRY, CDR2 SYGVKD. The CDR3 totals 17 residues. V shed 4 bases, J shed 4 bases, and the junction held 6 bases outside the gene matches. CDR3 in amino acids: CAISGGTSGRAAETQYF. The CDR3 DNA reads TGTGCCATCAGTGGGGGGACTAGCGGGAGGGCCGCAGAGACCCAGTACTTC.

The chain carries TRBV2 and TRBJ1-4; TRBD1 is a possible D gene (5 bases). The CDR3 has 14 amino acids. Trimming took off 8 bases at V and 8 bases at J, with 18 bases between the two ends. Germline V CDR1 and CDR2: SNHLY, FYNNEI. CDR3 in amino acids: CASRGLGLNEKLFF. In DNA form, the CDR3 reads TGTGCCAGCCGGGGACTAGGGCTAAACGAAAAACTGTTTTTT. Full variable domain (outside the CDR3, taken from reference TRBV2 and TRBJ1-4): EPEVTQTPSHQVTQMGQEVILRCVPISNHLYFYWYRQILGQKVEFLVSFYNNEISEKSEIFDDQFSVERPDGSNFTLKIRSTKLEDSAMYFCASRGLGLNEKLFFGSGTQLSVL.

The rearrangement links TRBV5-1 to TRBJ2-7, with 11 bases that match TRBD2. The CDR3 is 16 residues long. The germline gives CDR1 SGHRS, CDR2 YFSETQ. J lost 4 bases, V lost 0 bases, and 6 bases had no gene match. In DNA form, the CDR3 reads TGCGCCAGCAGCTTGGCCGGAACTAGCGGGAGTTACGAGCAGTACTTC. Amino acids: CASSLAGTSGSYEQYF. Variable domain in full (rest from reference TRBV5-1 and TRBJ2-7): KAGVTQTPRYLIKTRGQQVTLSCSPISGHRSVSWYQQTPGQGLQFLFEYFSETQRNKGNFPGRFSGRQFSNSRSEMNVSTLELGDSALYLCASSLAGTSGSYEQYFGPGTRLTVT.

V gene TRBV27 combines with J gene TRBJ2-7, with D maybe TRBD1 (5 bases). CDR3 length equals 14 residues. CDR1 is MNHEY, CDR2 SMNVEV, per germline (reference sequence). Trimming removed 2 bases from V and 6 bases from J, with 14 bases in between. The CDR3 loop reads CASSLLGLLGEQYF. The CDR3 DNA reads TGTGCCAGCAGTTTACTGGGGCTCCTAGGCGAGCAGTACTTC.

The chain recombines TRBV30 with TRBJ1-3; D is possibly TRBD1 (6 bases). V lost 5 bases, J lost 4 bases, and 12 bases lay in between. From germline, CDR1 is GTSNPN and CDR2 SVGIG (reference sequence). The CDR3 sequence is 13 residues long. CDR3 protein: CAWGTGIGNTIYF. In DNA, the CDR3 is TGTGCCTGGGGAACAGGGATAGGAAACACCATATATTTT.

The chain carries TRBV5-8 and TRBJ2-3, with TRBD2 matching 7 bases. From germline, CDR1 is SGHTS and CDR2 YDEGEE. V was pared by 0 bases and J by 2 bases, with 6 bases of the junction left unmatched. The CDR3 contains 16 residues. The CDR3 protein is CASSLAMAGDTDTQYF. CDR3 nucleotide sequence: TGTGCCAGCAGCTTGGCTATGGCGGGAGACACAGATACGCAGTATTTT.